The present TCR beta chain was sequenced within a study of regulatory T cells in long-lasting Graves disease (dated by TCRdb to about 2021). In the study overall: In the newly diagnosed Graves' disease group, patients had been taking antithyroid drugs for less than 3 months. TCR sequencing covered 13 persistent and some 20 newly diagnosed Graves' disease patients, around 35 samples in total. The study was conducted in China and was registered as a clinical trial. Patients with persistent Graves' disease were compared with patients with newly diagnosed Graves' disease using TCR sequencing and RNA sequencing of peripheral blood. Overall study outcomes, separate from this receptor: Sequencing and analysis were restricted to the TCR beta chain. The small sample size was acknowledged by the authors as a limitation that may reduce accuracy. Persistent disease showed preferential use of TRBV28, TRBJ1-2 and TRBJ2-5, whereas newly diagnosed disease favored TRBV20-1 and TRBJ2-1. More public clonotypes were shared among persistent patients (more than 2,500) than among newly diagnosed patients (roughly 960). Only peripheral blood was studied, because thyroid tissue, the primary lesion, was inaccessible. Compared with newly diagnosed patients, patients with persistent Graves' disease had lower TCR Shannon entropy and fewer highly expanded clones, which suggests clonal expansion.

Details on this clonotype: It has no known antigen specificity. Qualities for individual bases were not recorded, and no much larger clone is one base off.

Receptor amplification or capture employed multiplex PCR. The run used an Illumina HiSeq 4000. To build TCR beta libraries, CDR3 regions were amplified by Arm-PCR using iRepertoire HTBI primers. Gel purification was performed on PCR products prior to sequencing. The authors processed their data as follows. A total of 62 TRBV and approximately 13 TRBJ segments were identified across samples and were used for gene usage analysis of CDR3 amino acid clonotypes. COPE and FqMerger were used to merge filtered high-quality paired reads into contigs. BLAST was used to align contigs to the IMGT TRBV, TRBD and TRBJ reference genes, and CDR3 was defined following IMGT. Highly expanded clones were defined as clonotypes with a frequency above 0.1%. Shannon entropy was used to measure repertoire diversity, and the Gini coefficient was used to measure V-J evenness. Clonotypes shared by more than one individual were considered public. The public reads were run again by TCRdb, first through fastp at Q25 and then through MiXCR, and only productive beta chains were kept. Merged by CDR3 protein, the rows form single entries marked with the most common genes and DNA. For this entry, the V and J calls and clone size follow TCRdb and not the study's own pipeline. In this sample the table shows 350,000 to 450,000 distinct CDR3 sequences, approximately 16% of which occur a single time. The ten largest clones add up to approximately 8% of the sample.

Interpreted using the paper, the time point label stands for: newly diagnosed GD, antithyroid drugs for less than 3 months. RNA was extracted from PBMCs in TRIzol for both TCR sequencing and RNA sequencing. The diagnosis of Graves' disease was made according to American Thyroid Association guidelines. The patients came from an endocrinology department in Xi'an, China. Each patient gave roughly 8.4 milliliters of peripheral blood, collected in an EDTA anticoagulant tube. Ficoll Paque Plus density gradient separation was used to isolate PBMCs, and no further T cell sorting was done. An Agilent 2100 Bioanalyzer and agarose gel were used to check RNA quality, while a NanoDrop 2000 measured RNA concentration. The CDR3 runs 10 amino acids, cysteine and phenylalanine included. Only CDR3 DNA remains: 30 bases, in frame from the first base. The CDR1 and CDR2 encoded by the germline V gene are SGHNT and YENEEA. Trimming costs V 6 bases and J 15 bases, and their ends lie 12 bases apart.

The same sample was also studied in work on T cells in Graves' hyperthyroidism and ophthalmopathy. The second source states: A patient counted as having stable Graves' hyperthyroidism if no progression to ophthalmopathy occurred over 18 months of follow-up. Hyperthyroidism patients were newly diagnosed, had a disease duration of under 2 months, and were aged 18 to 65 years. Exclusion was applied to patients with uncontrolled infections, other autoimmune diseases, pregnancy or lactation. Diagnoses relied on clinical symptoms, serum thyroxine and TRAb, thyroid ultrasound and orbital computed tomography. A first-round RT-PCR of the TCR CDR3 used the HTBI primer set with the Qiagen OneStep RT-PCR kit. Blood samples also contained most of the expanded thyroid clonotypes (frequency above 0.001), which suggests that blood repertoires may reflect thyroid immune responses. A 13 V-J signature model separated ophthalmopathy from stable hyperthyroidism, with around 91% sensitivity and about 81% specificity in cross-validation and 80%/75% in testing. In validation, the model predicted progression to ophthalmopathy a median of roughly 6.2 months before onset, with over 60% sensitivity and roughly 73% specificity. To identify TCR V-J signatures that set the groups apart, the researchers used a discovery cohort of 100 patients, made up of 43 with Graves' ophthalmopathy and 57 with stable Graves' hyperthyroidism. Prospective prediction of ophthalmopathy was tested in an independent validation cohort consisting of about 20 hyperthyroidism patients and more than 15 patients who later progressed to ophthalmopathy. The 90 to 100 discovery patients were randomly divided into training and test sets at a 7:3 ratio. Thyroid tissue and blood T-cell repertoires from about six Graves' hyperthyroidism patients were also compared in the study. After blood sampling, hyperthyroidism patients were treated with methimazole at a starting dose of 30 mg daily, and ophthalmopathy patients were treated with high-dose intravenous methylprednisolone. Libraries were constructed in a second round of multiplex PCR, after which size selection and purification were carried out. Libraries were sequenced paired-end with 100 bp reads on an Illumina HiSeq2000. SOAPnuke was used to process the raw data, with reads discarded if the reads contained adapters or uncalled bases, had a mean Phred below 15, or lacked an exact constant-primer or identifier match. High-quality paired reads were merged with COPE v1.2.5, and unique nucleotide sequences were defined as clonotypes. Clonotypes were aligned to IMGT TRBV, TRBD and TRBJ reference segments using MiTCR v1.1. The analysis was restricted to V-J combinations with a frequency above 0.0001, which together covered 99% to 99.2% of the repertoires. A TCS score was defined as the ratio of F50 (clonal expansion) to E x V (chaos), with BLOSUM62-based TCRdist applied between CDR3 peptides within each V-J. Welch's t-statistics and random forest reduced around 520 V-J features to 13, which were used in a naive Bayes classifier (R e1071). Sample size was not statistically predetermined, and blinding of investigators to group allocation was not performed. The paper describes TCR Vbeta CDR3 sequencing of around 130 peripheral blood samples, made up of fewer than 50 ophthalmopathy patients, 70 to 75 hyperthyroidism patients and some 17 progressor patients.

This TCR was recovered from a woman in her thirties or forties with Graves disease. Donor details come from another sample of the same person, matched by shared clones. Sequenced material: peripheral blood mononuclear cells (PBMCs), taken at new diagnosis, from a patient treated with antithyroid drugs. The chain links TRBV11-3 with TRBJ2-4, with the D call tentatively TRBD1 or TRBD2, each fitting 5 bases. The CDR3 protein sequence reads: CASSPGTGYF. The bases are TGTGCCAGCAGTCCCGGGACGGGGTACTTC.